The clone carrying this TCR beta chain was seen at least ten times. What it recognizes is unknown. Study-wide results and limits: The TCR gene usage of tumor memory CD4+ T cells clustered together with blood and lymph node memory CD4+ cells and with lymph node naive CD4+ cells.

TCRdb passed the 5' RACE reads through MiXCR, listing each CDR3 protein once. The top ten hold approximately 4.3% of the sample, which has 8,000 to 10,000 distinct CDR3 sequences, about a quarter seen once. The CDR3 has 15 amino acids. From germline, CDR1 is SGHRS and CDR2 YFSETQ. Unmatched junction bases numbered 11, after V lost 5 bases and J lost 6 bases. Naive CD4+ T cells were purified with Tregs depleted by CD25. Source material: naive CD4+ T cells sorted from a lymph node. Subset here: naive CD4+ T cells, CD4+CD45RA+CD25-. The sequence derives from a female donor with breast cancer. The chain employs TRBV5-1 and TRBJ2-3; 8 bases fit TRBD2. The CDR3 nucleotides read TGCGCCAGCAGTGGTGGAGTTAGCGGGATGGATACGCAGTATTTT. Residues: CASSGGVSGMDTQYF.